This TCR beta chain was sequenced in a study of blood T cell repertoires in COVID-19. In the source study's methods: Reference gene primer amplification gave estimated nucleated cell counts. Some clones are missing from TCRdb's copy, which holds only in-frame ones; the method was immunoSEQ multiplex PCR. From that table come the V and J calls and clone size; the DNA was used to work out D and trimming. This table holds 300,000 to 450,000 clones, over 75% found once. Between the trimmed V and J ends, which lost 3 bases and 1 base, there was a span of 7 bases. The CDR3 has 13 amino acids. Germline V lookup: CDR1 MNHNS, CDR2 SASEGT. Cohort placement rested on clinical history that participants reported themselves.

This sequence was found in a man younger than 35 who had recovered from COVID-19. Input material: PBMCs or T cells enriched from blood (not recorded which). The J gene is TRBJ2-7, the V gene TRBV6-1; no definite D call. The DNA for the CDR3 is TGTGCCAGCAGTGACCACGGGTCCTACGAGCAGTACTTC. Translation: CASSDHGSYEQYF.